The 4 T cell receptor beta chains below come from one sample, sequenced in a study of regulatory T cells in long-lasting Graves disease. HTBI primers from iRepertoire and Arm-PCR of CDR3 regions yielded the TCR beta libraries. TCRdb itself ran the multiplex PCR reads through MiXCR, one entry per CDR3 protein. This sample has hundreds of thousands of distinct CDR3 sequences, with about 13% found just once. Stated time point: newly diagnosed GD, antithyroid drugs for less than 3 months. PBMC-derived RNA was used for the TCR library. This sample was also put to use in a study of T cells in Graves' hyperthyroidism and ophthalmopathy.

The sequencing used peripheral blood mononuclear cells (PBMCs), collected at new diagnosis, from a patient treated with antithyroid drugs. The receptor source for this set is a man aged 30 to 39 with Graves disease.

Worth noting for this clonotype: An end of the junction differs from the germline gene, which may be a read error. V is TRBV27 and J is TRBJ2-5, with D perhaps TRBD2 (6 bases). This CDR3 contains 15 residues. Germline CDR1 and CDR2: MNHEY and SMNVEV (reference sequence). This chain's CDR3 is CATAGRQGGQEAQYF. In DNA form, the CDR3 reads TGTGCCACCGCGGGAAGGCAGGGTGGCCAAGAGGCCCAGTACTTC.

This clonotype came up once. The chain has TRBV19 and TRBJ2-5, with D possibly being TRBD2 (6 bases). V lost 6 bases and J lost 5, with 19 bases in between. Germline V gene sequence: CDR1 LNHDA, CDR2 SQIVND (reference sequence). This CDR3 comprises 15 residues. CDR3 bases: TGTGCCAGTAGGGGCGGGGCGGCAAAGCCGGAGACCCAGTACTTC. Translating it yields CASRGGAAKPETQYF.

This clonotype was observed a handful of times. The J gene is TRBJ2-3, the V gene TRBV20-1, with a weak D call TRBD2 (5 bases). CDR1 and CDR2 from the germline V gene are DFQATT and SNEGSKA (reference sequence). CDR3 length: 17 amino acids. V gave up 2 bases and J gave up 4 bases, with 22 bases separating them. For the CDR3, the DNA is TGCAGTGCTAGAAAAGCAGAGGTACGGGGTGGCGCAGATACGCAGTATTTT. Its protein is CSARKAEVRGGADTQYF.

This clonotype was counted many times. The V call is TRBV27, the J call TRBJ2-7; unclear D gene. This CDR3 is 14 amino acids long. V was trimmed by 5 bases and J by 3 bases, leaving 14 bases between them. Per germline, CDR1 MNHEY and CDR2 SMNVEV (reference sequence). As DNA, the CDR3 is TGTGCCAGCAGTGCCGTGGCCTCAAACTACGAGCAGTACTTC. Protein sequence: CASSAVASNYEQYF.